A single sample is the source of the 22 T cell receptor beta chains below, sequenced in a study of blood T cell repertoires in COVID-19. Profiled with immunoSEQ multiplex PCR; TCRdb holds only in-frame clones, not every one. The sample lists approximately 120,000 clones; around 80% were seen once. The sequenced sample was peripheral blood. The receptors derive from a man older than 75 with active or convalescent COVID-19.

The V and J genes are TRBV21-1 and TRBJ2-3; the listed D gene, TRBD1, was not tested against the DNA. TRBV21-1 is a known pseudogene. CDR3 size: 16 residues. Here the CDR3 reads CASSKAGQGSTDTQYF. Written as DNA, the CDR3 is TGTGCCAGCAGCAAAGCTGGACAGGGGAGCACAGATACGCAGTATTTT.

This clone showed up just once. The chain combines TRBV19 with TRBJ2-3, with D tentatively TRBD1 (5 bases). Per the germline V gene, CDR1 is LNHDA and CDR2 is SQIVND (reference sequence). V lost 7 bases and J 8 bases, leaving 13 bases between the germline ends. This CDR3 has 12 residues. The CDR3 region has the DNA TGTGCCAGTACTACTGGAAGGGGTACGCAGTATTTT. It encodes CASTTGRGTQYF.

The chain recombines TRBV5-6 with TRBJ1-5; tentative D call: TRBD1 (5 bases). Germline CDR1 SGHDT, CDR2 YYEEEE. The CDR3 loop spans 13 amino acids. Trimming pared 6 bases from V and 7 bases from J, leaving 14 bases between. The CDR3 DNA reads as TGTGCCAGCAACCCGCAGGGTAGACAGCCCCAGCATTTT. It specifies CASNPQGRQPQHF.

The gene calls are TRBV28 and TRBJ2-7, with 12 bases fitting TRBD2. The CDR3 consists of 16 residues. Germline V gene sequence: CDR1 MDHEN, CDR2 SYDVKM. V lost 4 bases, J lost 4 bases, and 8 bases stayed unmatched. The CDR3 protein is CASSSKGLAGAYEQYF. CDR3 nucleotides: TGTGCCAGCAGTTCAAAGGGACTAGCGGGCGCATACGAGCAGTACTTC.

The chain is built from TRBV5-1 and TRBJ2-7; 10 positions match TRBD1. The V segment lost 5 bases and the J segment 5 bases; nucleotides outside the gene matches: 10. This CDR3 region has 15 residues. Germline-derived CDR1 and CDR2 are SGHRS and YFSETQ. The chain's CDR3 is CASRFIRDRGHEQYF. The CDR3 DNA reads TGCGCCAGCAGATTTATCCGGGACAGGGGCCACGAGCAGTACTTC.

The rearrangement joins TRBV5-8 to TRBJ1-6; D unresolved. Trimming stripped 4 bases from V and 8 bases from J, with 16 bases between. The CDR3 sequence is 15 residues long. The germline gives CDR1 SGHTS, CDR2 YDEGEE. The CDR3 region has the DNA TGTGCCAGCAGCCTTGGAGGGCAGGTCGATTCACCCCTCCACTTT. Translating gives CASSLGGQVDSPLHF.

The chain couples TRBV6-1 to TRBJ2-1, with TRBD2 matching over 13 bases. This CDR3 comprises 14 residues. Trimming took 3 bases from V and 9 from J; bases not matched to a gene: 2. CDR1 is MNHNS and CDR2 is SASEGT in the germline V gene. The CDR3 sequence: CASSEGLAGSEQFF. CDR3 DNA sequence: TGTGCCAGCAGTGAGGGACTAGCGGGGTCTGAGCAGTTCTTC.

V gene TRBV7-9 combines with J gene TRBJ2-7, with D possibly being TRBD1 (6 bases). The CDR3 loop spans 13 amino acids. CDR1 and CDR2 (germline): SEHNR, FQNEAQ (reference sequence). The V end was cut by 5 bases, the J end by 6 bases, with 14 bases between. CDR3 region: CASSLLQGGEQYF. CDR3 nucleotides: TGTGCCAGCAGCCTGCTACAGGGTGGCGAGCAGTACTTC.

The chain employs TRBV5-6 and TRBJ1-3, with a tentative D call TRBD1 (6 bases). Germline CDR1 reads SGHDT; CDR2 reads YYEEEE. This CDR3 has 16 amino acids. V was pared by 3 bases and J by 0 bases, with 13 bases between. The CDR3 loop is CASSSGGANSGNTIYF. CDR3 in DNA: TGTGCCAGCAGCTCTGGGGGGGCCAACTCTGGAAACACCATATATTTT.

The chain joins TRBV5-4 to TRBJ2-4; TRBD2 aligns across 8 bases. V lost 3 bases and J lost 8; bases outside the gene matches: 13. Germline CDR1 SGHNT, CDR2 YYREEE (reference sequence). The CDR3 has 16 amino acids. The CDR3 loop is CASSSPVGGGQDIQYF. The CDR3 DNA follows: TGTGCCAGCAGCTCGCCAGTCGGGGGGGGTCAGGACATTCAGTACTTC.

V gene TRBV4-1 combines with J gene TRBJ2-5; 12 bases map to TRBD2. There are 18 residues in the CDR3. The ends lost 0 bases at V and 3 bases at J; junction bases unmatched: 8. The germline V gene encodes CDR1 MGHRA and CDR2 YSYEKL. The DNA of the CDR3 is TGCGCCAGCAGCCAAGATAGAGCGGCTAGCGGGGGGGAAGAGACCCAGTACTTC. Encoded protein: CASSQDRAASGGEETQYF.

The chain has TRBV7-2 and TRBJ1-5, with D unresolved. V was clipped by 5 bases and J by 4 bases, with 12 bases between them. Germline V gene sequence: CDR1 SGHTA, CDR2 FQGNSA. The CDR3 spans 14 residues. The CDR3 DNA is TGTGCCAGCAGCCCCCAGGCCGCGAATCAGCCCCAGCATTTT. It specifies CASSPQAANQPQHF.

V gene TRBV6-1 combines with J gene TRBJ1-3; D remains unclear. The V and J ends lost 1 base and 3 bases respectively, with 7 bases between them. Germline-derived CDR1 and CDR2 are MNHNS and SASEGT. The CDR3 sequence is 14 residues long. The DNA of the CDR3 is TGTGCCAGCAGTGAAGAGAGACTTGGAAACACCATATATTTT. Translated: CASSEERLGNTIYF.

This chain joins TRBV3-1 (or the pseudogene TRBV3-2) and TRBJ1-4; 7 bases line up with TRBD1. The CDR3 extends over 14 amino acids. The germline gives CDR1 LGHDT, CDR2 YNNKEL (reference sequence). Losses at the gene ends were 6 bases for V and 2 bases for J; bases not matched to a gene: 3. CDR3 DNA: TGTGCCAGCAGACCGACAGGGACTAATGAAAAACTGTTTTTT. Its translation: CASRPTGTNEKLFF.

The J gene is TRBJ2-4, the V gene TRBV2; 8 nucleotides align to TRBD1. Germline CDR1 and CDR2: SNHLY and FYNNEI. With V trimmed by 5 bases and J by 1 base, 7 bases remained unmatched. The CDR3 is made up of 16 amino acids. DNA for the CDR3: TGTGCCAGCAGTACCCCAGGGGGCTTCGCCAAAAACATTCAGTACTTC. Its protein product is CASSTPGGFAKNIQYF. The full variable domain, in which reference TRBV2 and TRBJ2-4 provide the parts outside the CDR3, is EPEVTQTPSHQVTQMGQEVILRCVPISNHLYFYWYRQILGQKVEFLVSFYNNEISEKSEIFDDQFSVERPDGSNFTLKIRSTKLEDSAMYFCASSTPGGFAKNIQYFGAGTRLSVL.

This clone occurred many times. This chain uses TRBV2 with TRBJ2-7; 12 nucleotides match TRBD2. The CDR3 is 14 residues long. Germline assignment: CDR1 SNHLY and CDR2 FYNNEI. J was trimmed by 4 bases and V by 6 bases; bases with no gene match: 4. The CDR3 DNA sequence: TGTGCCAGCAGCTACACTAGCGGGGGGTACGAGCAGTACTTC. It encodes CASSYTSGGYEQYF.

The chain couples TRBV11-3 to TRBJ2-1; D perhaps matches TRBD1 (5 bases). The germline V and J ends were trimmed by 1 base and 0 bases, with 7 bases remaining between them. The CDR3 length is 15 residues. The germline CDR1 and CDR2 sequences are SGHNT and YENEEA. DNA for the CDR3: TGTGCCAGCAGCTTAGGGCAGGGCTCCTACAATGAGCAGTTCTTC. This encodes CASSLGQGSYNEQFF.

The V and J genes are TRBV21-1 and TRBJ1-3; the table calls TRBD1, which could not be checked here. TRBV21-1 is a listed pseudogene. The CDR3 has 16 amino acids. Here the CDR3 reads CASSRHTRTGRDTIYF. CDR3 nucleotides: TGTGCCAGCAGCAGACACACCCGGACAGGGAGGGACACCATATATTTT.

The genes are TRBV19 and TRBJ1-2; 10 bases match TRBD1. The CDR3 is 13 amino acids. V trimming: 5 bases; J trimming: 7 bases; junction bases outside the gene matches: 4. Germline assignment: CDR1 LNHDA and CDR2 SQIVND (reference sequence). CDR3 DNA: TGTGCCAGTAGTGACAGGGGGCGCAGTGGCTACACCTTC. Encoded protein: CASSDRGRSGYTF.

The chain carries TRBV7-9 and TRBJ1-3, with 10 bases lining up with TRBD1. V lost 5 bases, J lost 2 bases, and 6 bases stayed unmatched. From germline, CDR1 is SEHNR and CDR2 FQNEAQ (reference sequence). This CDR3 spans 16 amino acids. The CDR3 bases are TGTGCCAGCAGCGGACAGGGGGGGCGAGCTGGAAACACCATATATTTT. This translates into CASSGQGGRAGNTIYF.

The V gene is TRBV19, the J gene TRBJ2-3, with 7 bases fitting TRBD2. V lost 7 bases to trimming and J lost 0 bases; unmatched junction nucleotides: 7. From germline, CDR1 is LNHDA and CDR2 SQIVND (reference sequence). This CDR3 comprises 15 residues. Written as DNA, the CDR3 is TGTGCCAGTACCATCCGGGGGGAGAGCACAGATACGCAGTATTTT. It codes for CASTIRGESTDTQYF.

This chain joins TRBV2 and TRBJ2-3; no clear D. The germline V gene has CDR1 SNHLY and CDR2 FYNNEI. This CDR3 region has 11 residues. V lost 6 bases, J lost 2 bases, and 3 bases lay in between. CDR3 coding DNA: TGTGCCAGCAGCCTCACAGATACGCAGTATTTT. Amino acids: CASSLTDTQYF.